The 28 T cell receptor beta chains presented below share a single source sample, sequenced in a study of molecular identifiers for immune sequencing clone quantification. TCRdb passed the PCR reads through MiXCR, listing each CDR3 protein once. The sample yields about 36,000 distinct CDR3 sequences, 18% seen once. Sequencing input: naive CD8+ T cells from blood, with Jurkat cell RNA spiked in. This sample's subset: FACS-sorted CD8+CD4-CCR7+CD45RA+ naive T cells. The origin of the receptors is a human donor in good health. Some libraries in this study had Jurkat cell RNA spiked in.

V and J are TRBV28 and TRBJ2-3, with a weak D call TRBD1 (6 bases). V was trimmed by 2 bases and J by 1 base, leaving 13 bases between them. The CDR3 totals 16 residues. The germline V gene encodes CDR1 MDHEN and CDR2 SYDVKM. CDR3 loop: CASSLPRSGGTDTQYF. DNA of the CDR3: TGTGCCAGCAGTTTACCGCGCTCAGGGGGCACAGATACGCAGTATTTT. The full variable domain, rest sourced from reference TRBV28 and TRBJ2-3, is DVKVTQSSRYLVKRTGEKVFLECVQDMDHENMFWYRQDPGLGLRLIYFSYDVKMKEKGDIPEGYSVSREKKERFSLILESASTNQTSMYLCASSLPRSGGTDTQYFGPGTRLTVL.

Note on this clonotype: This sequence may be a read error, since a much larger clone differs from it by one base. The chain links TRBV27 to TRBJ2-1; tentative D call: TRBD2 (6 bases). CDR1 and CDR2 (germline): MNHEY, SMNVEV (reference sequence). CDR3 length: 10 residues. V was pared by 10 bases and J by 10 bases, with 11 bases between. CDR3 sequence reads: CATREYEQFF. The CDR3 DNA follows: TGTGCCACACGGGAGTACGAGCAGTTCTTC.

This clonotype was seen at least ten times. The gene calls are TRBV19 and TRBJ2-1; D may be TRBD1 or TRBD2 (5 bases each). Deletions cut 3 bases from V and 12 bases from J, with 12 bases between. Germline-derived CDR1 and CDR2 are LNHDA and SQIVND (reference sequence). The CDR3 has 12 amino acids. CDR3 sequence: CASSIGTLRQFF. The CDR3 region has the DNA TGTGCCAGTAGTATTGGGACGTTAAGGCAGTTCTTC.

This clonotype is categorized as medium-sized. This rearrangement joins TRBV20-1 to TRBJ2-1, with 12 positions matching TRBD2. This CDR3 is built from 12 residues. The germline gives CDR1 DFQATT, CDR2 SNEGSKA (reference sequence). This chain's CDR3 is CMTSGSYNEQFF. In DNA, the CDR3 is TGCATGACTAGCGGGAGTTACAATGAGCAGTTCTTC.

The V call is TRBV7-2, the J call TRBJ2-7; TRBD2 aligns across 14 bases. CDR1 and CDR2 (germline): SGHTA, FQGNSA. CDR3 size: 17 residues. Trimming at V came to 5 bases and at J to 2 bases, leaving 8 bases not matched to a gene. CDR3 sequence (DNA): TGTGCCAGCAGCACGGGACTAGCGGGAGCATGGACCTACGAGCAGTACTTC. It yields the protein CASSTGLAGAWTYEQYF. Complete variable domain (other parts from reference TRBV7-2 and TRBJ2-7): GAGVSQSPSNKVTEKGKDVELRCDPISGHTALYWYRQSLGQGLEFLIYFQGNSAPDKSGLPSDRFSAERTGGSVSTLTIQRTQQEDSAVYLCASSTGLAGAWTYEQYFGPGTRLTVT.

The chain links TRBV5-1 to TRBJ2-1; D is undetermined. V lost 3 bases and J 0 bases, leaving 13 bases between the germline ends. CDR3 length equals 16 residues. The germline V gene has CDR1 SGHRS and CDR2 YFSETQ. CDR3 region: CASSSSYSGSYNEQFF. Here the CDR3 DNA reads TGCGCCAGCAGCTCCTCCTACTCAGGCTCCTACAATGAGCAGTTCTTC. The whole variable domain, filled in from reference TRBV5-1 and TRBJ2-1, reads KAGVTQTPRYLIKTRGQQVTLSCSPISGHRSVSWYQQTPGQGLQFLFEYFSETQRNKGNFPGRFSGRQFSNSRSEMNVSTLELGDSALYLCASSSSYSGSYNEQFFGPGTRLTVL.

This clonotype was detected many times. This CDR3 reads CASSSPQAAMETQYF. The CDR3 region has the DNA TGTGCCAGCAGCTCCCCCCAGGCAGCGATGGAGACCCAGTACTTC. The chain uses TRBV11-2 and TRBJ2-5; D is unclear. CDR1 and CDR2 from the germline V gene are SGHAT and FQNNGV. The CDR3 sequence is 15 residues long. The V end lost 4 bases, the J end lost 5 bases, and 17 bases lay between the germline ends.

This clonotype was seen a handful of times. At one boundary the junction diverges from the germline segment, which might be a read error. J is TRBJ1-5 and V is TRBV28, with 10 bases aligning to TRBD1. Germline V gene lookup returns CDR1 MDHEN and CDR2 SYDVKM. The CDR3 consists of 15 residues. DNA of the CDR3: TGTGTCAGCAGTTTGGGACAGGGGTCCGGTCAGCCCCAGCATTTT. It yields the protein CVSSLGQGSGQPQHF.

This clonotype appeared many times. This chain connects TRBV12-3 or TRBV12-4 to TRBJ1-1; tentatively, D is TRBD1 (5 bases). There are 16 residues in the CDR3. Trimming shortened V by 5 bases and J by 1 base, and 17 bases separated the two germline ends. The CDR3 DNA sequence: TGTGCCAGCAGTCGGGACCTCAGATATTCGAACACTGAAGCTTTCTTT. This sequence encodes CASSRDLRYSNTEAFF.

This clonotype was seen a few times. The CDR3: CASSPSGDRVFGDTQYF. DNA for the CDR3: TGTGCCAGCTCACCGAGTGGGGACAGGGTATTTGGAGATACGCAGTATTTT. The rearrangement joins TRBV18 to TRBJ2-3, with TRBD1 matching 9 bases. CDR3 size: 17 residues. V trimming: 3 bases; J trimming: 5 bases; junction bases outside the gene matches: 12. Per germline, CDR1 KGHSH and CDR2 LQKENI. The entire variable domain, with the rest obtained from reference TRBV18 and TRBJ2-3, is as follows: NAGVMQNPRHLVRRRGQEARLRCSPMKGHSHVYWYRQLPEEGLKFMVYLQKENIIDESGMPKERFSAEFPKEGPSILRIQQVVRGDSAAYFCASSPSGDRVFGDTQYFGPGTRLTVL.

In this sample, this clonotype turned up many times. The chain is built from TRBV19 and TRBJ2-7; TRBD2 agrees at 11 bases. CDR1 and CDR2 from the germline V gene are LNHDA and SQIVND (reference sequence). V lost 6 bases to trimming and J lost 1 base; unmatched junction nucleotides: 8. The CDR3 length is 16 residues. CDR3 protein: CASSMDTSGSSYEQYF. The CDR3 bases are TGTGCCAGTAGCATGGATACTAGCGGGAGTTCCTACGAGCAGTACTTC.

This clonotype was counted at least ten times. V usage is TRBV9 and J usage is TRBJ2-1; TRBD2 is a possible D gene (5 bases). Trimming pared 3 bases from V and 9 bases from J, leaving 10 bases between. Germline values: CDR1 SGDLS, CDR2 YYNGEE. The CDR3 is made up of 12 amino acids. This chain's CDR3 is CASSGTSSEQFF. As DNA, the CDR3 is TGTGCCAGCAGCGGTACTAGTTCTGAGCAGTTCTTC.

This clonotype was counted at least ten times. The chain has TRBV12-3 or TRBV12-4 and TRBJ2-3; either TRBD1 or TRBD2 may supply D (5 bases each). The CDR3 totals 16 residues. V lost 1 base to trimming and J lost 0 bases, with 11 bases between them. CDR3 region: CASSLGEGQSTDTQYF. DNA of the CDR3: TGTGCCAGCAGTTTAGGAGAGGGGCAGAGCACAGATACGCAGTATTTT.

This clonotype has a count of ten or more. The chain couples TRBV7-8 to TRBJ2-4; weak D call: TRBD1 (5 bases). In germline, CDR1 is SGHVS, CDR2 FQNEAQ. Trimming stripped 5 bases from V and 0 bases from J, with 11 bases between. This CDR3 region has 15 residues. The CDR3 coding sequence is TGTGCCAGCAGCGCCCGGACACTAGCCAAAAACATTCAGTACTTC. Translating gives CASSARTLAKNIQYF.

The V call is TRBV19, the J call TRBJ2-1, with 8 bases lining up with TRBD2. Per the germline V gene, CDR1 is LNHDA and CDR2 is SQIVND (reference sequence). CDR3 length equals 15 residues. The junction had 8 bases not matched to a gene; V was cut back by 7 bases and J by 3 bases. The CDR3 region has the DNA TGTGCCAGTACCAAGGGGACTAGGGGCTACAATGAGCAGTTCTTC. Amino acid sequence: CASTKGTRGYNEQFF.

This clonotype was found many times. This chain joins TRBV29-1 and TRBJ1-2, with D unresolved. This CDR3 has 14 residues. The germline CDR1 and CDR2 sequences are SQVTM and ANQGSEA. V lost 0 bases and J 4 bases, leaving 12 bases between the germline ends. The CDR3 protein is CSVEDQDALYGYTF. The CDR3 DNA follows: TGCAGCGTTGAAGATCAGGATGCGCTCTATGGCTACACCTTC.

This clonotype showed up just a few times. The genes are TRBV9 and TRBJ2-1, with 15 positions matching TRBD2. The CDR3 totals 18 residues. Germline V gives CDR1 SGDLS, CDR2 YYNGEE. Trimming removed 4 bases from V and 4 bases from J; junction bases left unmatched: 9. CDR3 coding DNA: TGTGCCAGCAGCCCTCCAACAGGACTAGCGGGAGGGTACAATGAGCAGTTCTTC. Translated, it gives CASSPPTGLAGGYNEQFF.

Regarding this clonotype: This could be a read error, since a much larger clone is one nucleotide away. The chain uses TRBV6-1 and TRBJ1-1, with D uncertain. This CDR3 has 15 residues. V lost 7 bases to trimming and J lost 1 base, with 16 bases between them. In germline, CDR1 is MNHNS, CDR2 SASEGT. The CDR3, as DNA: TGTGCCAGCAAGGTCGGAGGGTCTACGAACACTGAAGCTTTCTTT. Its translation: CASKVGGSTNTEAFF.

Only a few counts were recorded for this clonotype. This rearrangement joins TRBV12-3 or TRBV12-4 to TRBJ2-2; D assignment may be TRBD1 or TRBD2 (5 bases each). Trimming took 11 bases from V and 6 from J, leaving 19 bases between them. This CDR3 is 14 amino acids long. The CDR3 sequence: CALGPGASSGELFF. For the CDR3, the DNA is TGTGCCCTGGGGCCCGGGGCTAGTTCCGGGGAGCTGTTTTTT.

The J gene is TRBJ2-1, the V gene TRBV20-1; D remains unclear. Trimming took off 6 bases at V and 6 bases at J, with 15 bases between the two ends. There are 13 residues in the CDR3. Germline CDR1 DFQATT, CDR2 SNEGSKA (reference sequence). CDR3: CSAPALIRNEQFF. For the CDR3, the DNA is TGCAGTGCGCCGGCCCTGATCCGCAATGAGCAGTTCTTC.

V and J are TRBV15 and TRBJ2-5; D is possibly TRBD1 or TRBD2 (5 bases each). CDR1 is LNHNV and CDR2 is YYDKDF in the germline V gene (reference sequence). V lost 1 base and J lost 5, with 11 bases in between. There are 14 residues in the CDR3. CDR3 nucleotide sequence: TGTGCCACCAGCAGAGGATCGGGACGGGAGACCCAGTACTTC. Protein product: CATSRGSGRETQYF. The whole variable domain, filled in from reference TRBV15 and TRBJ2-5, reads DAMVIQNPRYQVTQFGKPVTLSCSQTLNHNVMYWYQQKSSQAPKLLFHYYDKDFNNEADTPDNFQSRRPNTSFCFLDIRSPGLGDTAMYLCATSRGSGRETQYFGPGTRLLVL.

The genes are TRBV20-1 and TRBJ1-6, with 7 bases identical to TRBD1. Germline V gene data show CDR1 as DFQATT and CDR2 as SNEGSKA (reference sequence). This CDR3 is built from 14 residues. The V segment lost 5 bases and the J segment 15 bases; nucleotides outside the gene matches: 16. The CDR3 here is CSALAPRSGQYLHF. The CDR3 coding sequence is TGCAGTGCTCTAGCACCCCGATCGGGACAGTACCTCCACTTT.

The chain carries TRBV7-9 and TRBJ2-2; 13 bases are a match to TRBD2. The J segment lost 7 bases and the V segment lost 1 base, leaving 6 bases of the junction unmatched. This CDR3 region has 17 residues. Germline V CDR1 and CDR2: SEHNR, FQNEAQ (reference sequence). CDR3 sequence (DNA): TGTGCCAGCAGCTTAGTTGGACTAGCGGGAGTCCACGGGGAGCTGTTTTTT. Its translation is CASSLVGLAGVHGELFF.

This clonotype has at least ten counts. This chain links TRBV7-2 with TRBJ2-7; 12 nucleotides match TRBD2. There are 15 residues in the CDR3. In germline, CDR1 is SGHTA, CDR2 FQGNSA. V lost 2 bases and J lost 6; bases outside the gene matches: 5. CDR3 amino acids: CASSLRTSGRREQYF. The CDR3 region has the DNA TGTGCCAGCAGCTTACGAACTAGCGGGAGGCGCGAGCAGTACTTC.

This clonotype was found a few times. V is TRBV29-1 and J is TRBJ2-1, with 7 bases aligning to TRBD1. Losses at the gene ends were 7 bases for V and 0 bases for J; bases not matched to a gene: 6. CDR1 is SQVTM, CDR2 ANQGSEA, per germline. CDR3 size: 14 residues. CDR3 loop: CSGGQLNSYNEQFF. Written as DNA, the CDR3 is TGCAGCGGGGGACAGCTGAACTCCTACAATGAGCAGTTCTTC.

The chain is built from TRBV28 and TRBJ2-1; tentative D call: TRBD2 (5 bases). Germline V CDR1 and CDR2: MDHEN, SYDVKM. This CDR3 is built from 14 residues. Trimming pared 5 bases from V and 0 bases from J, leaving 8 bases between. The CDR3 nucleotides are TGTGCCAGCAGTGAGCGGAGCTCCTACAATGAGCAGTTCTTC. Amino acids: CASSERSSYNEQFF.

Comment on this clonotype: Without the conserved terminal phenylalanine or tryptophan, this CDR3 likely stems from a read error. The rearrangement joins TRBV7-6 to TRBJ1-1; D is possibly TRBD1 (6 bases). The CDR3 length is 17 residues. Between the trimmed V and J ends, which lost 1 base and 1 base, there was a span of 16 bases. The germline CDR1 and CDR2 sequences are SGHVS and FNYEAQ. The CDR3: CASSLESLGATNTEAFS. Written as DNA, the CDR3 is TGTGCCAGCAGCTTAGAATCGTTGGGGGCGACGAACACTGAAGCTTTCTCT.

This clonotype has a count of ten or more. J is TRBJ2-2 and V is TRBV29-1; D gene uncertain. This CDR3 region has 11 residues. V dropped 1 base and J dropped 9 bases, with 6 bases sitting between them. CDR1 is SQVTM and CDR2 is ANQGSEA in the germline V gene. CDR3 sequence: CSVEGARELFF. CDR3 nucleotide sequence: TGCAGCGTTGAAGGGGCCCGGGAGCTGTTTTTT.